This TCR beta chain was retrieved from a study of cytomegalovirus exposure and HLA in healthy donors. Vbeta (60) and Jbeta (13) primers were used in the PCR. Clones were read by immunoSEQ multiplex PCR, and TCRdb kept only the in-frame ones, dropping some. The table has 95,000 to 100,000 clones, under 80% seen once. This CDR3 has 15 amino acids. CDR1 and CDR2 from the germline V gene are MNHNS and SASEGT. The trim removed 1 base at V and 7 bases at J, leaving 4 bases unmatched. The material sequenced was PBMCs. The chain uses TRBV6-1 and TRBJ1-6; TRBD1 aligns across 7 bases. The origin of this receptor is a man aged 40-49 years in good health and CMV-seropositive. The CDR3 sequence: CASSEVTGQNSPLHF. The CDR3 bases are TGTGCCAGCAGTGAAGTGACAGGGCAAAATTCACCCCTCCACTTT.